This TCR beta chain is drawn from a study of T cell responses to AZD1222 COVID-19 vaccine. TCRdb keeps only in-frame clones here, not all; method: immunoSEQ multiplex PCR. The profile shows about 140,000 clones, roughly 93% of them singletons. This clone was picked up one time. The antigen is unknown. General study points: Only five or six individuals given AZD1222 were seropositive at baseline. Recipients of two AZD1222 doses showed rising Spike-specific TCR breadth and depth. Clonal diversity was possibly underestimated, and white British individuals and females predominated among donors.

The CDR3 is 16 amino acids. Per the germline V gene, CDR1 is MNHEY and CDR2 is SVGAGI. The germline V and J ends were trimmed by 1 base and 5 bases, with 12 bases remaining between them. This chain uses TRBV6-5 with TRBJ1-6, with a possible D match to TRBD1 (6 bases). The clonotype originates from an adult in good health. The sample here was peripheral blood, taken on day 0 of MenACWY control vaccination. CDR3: CASSYYRAEDNSPLHF. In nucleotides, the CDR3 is TGTGCCAGCAGTTACTACAGGGCCGAGGATAATTCACCCCTCCACTTT.